The 15 T cell receptor beta chains in this list originate from one sample, sequenced in a study of T cell responses to AZD1222 COVID-19 vaccine. Using immunoSEQ multiplex PCR, the repertoire was profiled, and TCRdb retains in-frame clones only, with some absent. The table shows 75,000 to 85,000 clones, with about three quarters occurring only once. The source material was peripheral blood, sampled 28 days after the second dose of the MenACWY control vaccine. These receptors were obtained from an adult who received the MenACWY meningococcal vaccine as a control.

A remark on this clone: Distinct nucleotide sequences in the sample also encode this CDR3. J is TRBJ1-5 and V is TRBV5-5, with D perhaps TRBD1 (5 bases). Trimming removed 2 bases at V and 4 bases at J, with 13 bases between. CDR3 length: 15 amino acids. Germline CDR1 is SGHKS and CDR2 is YYEKEE (reference sequence). The CDR3 spells CASSFGPGLNQPQHF. CDR3 in DNA: TGTGCCAGCAGCTTTGGCCCGGGGCTAAATCAGCCCCAGCATTTT. The full variable domain, with the rest looked up from reference TRBV5-5 and TRBJ1-5, is DAGVTQSPTHLIKTRGQQVTLRCSPISGHKSVSWYQQVLGQGPQFIFQYYEKEERGRGNFPDRFSARQFPNYSSELNVNALLLGDSALYLCASSFGPGLNQPQHFGDGTRLSIL.

The J gene is TRBJ2-3, the V gene TRBV4-2, with TRBD2 identical over 15 bases. The CDR3 is made up of 19 amino acids. Germline V gives CDR1 LGHNA, CDR2 YNFKEQ. V lost 4 bases and J lost 4; bases outside the gene matches: 12. CDR3 sequence reads: CASSRNSGTSGRRADTQYF. Written as DNA, the CDR3 is TGTGCCAGCAGCCGCAACTCTGGGACTAGCGGGAGGCGGGCAGATACGCAGTATTTT.

The V and J genes are TRBV18 and TRBJ2-7; no firm D call. CDR1 is KGHSH, CDR2 LQKENI, per germline. The V and J ends lost 4 bases and 1 base respectively, with 11 bases between them. The CDR3 extends over 14 amino acids. The CDR3 sequence is CASSLRPESYEQYF. The CDR3 coding sequence is TGTGCCAGCTCACTCCGACCCGAGTCCTACGAGCAGTACTTC.

The genes are TRBV6-5 and TRBJ1-1, with D perhaps TRBD1 (6 bases). V was trimmed by 4 bases and J by 1 base, leaving 16 bases between them. The CDR3 runs to 16 residues. Germline loops: CDR1 MNHEY, CDR2 SVGAGI. In nucleotides, the CDR3 is TGTGCCAGCAGTTTCCGCCGAGGGACAAAGAACACTGAAGCTTTCTTT. Amino acid sequence: CASSFRRGTKNTEAFF.

The CDR3 protein is CASSVGRDLFTDTQYF. The DNA for the CDR3 is TGTGCCAGCAGCGTCGGACGGGATTTATTCACAGATACGCAGTATTTT. This rearrangement joins TRBV5-6 to TRBJ2-3, with TRBD2 as a possible D gene (5 bases). The germline gives CDR1 SGHDT, CDR2 YYEEEE. CDR3 length: 16 amino acids. The V gene lost 4 bases and the J gene lost 2 bases, with 17 bases spanning the gap. Combining the CDR3 with reference TRBV5-6 and TRBJ2-3 gives the whole variable domain DAGVTQSPTHLIKTRGQQVTLRCSPKSGHDTVSWYQQALGQGPQFIFQYYEEEERQRGNFPDRFSGHQFPNYSSELNVNALLLGDSALYLCASSVGRDLFTDTQYFGPGTRLTVL.

This clone was picked up a small number of times. The chain uses TRBV6-5 and TRBJ1-5, with D hard to call. From germline, CDR1 is MNHEY and CDR2 SVGAGI. This CDR3 has 14 amino acids. V lost 2 bases and J lost 7, with 12 bases in between. CDR3 in DNA: TGTGCCAGCAGTTACGTTGGGTCGGGCCAGCCCCAGCATTTT. Translating gives CASSYVGSGQPQHF.

The J gene is TRBJ1-5, the V gene TRBV7-2, with D perhaps TRBD1 (5 bases). Germline loops: CDR1 SGHTA, CDR2 FQGNSA. The germline V and J ends were trimmed by 4 bases and 5 bases, with 9 bases remaining between them. This CDR3 is built from 13 residues. CDR3 region: CASSWDGYQPQHF. In DNA form, the CDR3 reads TGTGCCAGCAGCTGGGACGGGTATCAGCCCCAGCATTTT.

V usage is TRBV7-6 and J usage is TRBJ1-3; the match to TRBD1 covers 8 bases. CDR3 length equals 17 residues. Germline trimming cut 3 bases from V and 0 bases from J; bases unmatched to any gene: 7. CDR1 and CDR2 from the germline V gene are SGHVS and FNYEAQ. Here the CDR3 DNA reads TGTGCCAGCAGCTTGTGGACAGGGACCACCTCTGGAAACACCATATATTTT. Translated: CASSLWTGTTSGNTIYF.

V is TRBV7-8 and J is TRBJ1-5, with 10 bases matching TRBD1. The CDR3 is made up of 15 amino acids. V lost 5 bases to trimming and J lost 2 bases; unmatched junction nucleotides: 3. Germline V gene lookup returns CDR1 SGHVS and CDR2 FQNEAQ. In DNA form, the CDR3 reads TGTGCCAGCAGCCGCGGGACAGGGGGCAATCAGCCCCAGCATTTT. This gives the protein CASSRGTGGNQPQHF.

The gene calls are TRBV7-4 and TRBJ2-1; weak D call: TRBD1 (5 bases). In germline, CDR1 is SGHVT, CDR2 SQSDAQ. The CDR3 consists of 16 residues. The V and J ends lost 10 bases and 5 bases respectively, with 24 bases between them. DNA of the CDR3: TGTGCCATCAAGCTTAAGGTCCGCGACAGCAACAATGAGCAGTTCTTC. Translating it yields CAIKLKVRDSNNEQFF. The full variable domain, completed using reference TRBV7-4 and TRBJ2-1, is GAGVSQSPRYKVAKRGRDVALRCDSISGHVTLYWYRQTLGQGSEVLTYSQSDAQRDKSGRPSGRFSAERPERSVSTLKIQRTEQGDSAVYLCAIKLKVRDSNNEQFFGPGTRLTVL.

The chain has TRBV12-3 or TRBV12-4 and TRBJ2-1; D call uncertain. CDR3 length: 11 residues. Trimming took off 5 bases at V and 7 bases at J, with 6 bases between the two ends. For the CDR3, the DNA is TGTGCCAGCAGTCCATCGAATGAGCAGTTCTTC. It translates to CASSPSNEQFF.

This clone was detected only once. The chain combines TRBV6-2 or TRBV6-3 with TRBJ2-7; 7 nucleotides match TRBD1. This CDR3 has 15 residues. CDR1 is MNHEY, CDR2 SVGEGT, per germline. V dropped 6 bases and J dropped 1; count of bases not matched to a gene: 9. CDR3 residues: CASSSSGTASYEQYF. The CDR3 nucleotides are TGTGCCAGCAGCTCCTCCGGGACAGCTTCCTACGAGCAGTACTTC.

The chain combines TRBV9 with TRBJ1-5; D is undetermined. Trimming left V 0 bases short and J 0 bases short, with 7 bases between. The CDR3 runs 15 residues. CDR1 and CDR2 from the germline V gene are SGDLS and YYNGEE. This CDR3 is CASSVEPDSNQPQHF. The DNA for the CDR3 is TGTGCCAGCAGCGTAGAGCCAGATAGCAATCAGCCCCAGCATTTT.

The chain couples TRBV12-3 or TRBV12-4 to TRBJ2-5; no clear D. The CDR3 sequence is 12 residues long. V lost 6 bases and J lost 1, with 6 bases in between. The CDR3 DNA reads as TGTGCCAGCAGCACGGGCCAAGAGACCCAGTACTTC. Amino acid sequence: CASSTGQETQYF.

Only a few counts were recorded for this clone. The V call is TRBV27, the J call TRBJ2-4; 15 nucleotides line up with TRBD2. Per germline, CDR1 MNHEY and CDR2 SMNVEV (reference sequence). The CDR3 is 17 amino acids. With V trimmed by 5 bases and J by 5 bases, 7 bases remained unmatched. The CDR3 protein is CASSPRTSGRAENIQYF. CDR3 in DNA: TGTGCCAGCAGTCCTCGGACTAGCGGGAGGGCCGAAAACATTCAGTACTTC.